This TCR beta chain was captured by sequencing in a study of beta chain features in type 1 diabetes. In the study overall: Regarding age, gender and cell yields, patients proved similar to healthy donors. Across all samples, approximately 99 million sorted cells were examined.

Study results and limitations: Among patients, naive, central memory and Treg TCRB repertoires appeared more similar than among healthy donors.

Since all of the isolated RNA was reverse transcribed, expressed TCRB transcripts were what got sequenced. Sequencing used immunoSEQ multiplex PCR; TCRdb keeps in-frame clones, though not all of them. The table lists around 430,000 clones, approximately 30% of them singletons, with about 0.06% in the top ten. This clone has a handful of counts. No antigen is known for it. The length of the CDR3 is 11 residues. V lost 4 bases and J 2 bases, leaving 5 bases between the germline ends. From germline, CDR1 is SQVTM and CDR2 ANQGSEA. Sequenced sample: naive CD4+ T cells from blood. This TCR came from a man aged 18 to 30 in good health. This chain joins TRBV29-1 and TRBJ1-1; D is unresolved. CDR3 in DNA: TGCAGCGTTGGAACTAACACTGAAGCTTTCTTT. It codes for CSVGTNTEAFF.